This entry describes one T cell receptor beta chain. Its target is unknown. MiXCR was run by TCRdb on the multiplex PCR reads, yielding one entry per CDR3 protein. The data show 45,000 or so distinct CDR3 sequences, with about 23% seen just once and approximately 8% held by the top ten. V gave up 4 bases and J gave up 5 bases, with 15 bases separating them. The CDR3 is 14 amino acids. CDR1 is SGHDT and CDR2 is YYEEEE in the germline V gene. The sample originates from a study of breast tumors, draining lymph nodes, adjacent tissues. Study-wide points: The lymph node origin of tumor T cells was framed as consistent with a hypothesis, not demonstrated. Tumor TCR diversity was below lymph nodes but above nontumor tissue.

The receptor's source is a female donor with breast cancer. Some clones in this sample may be carry-over from other donors' samples. The chain combines TRBV5-6 with TRBJ2-5, with D possibly called TRBD1 or TRBD2 (5 bases each). Sequenced input: breast tumor tissue. The CDR3 nucleotides read TGTGCCAGCAGCCCCTGGGGACGTGAGGAGACCCAGTACTTC. This encodes CASSPWGREETQYF.